Described below is a single TCR beta chain sequence and its context. As yet, its antigen is unknown. Samples came from healthy bone marrow donors. Donors were nominally healthy when sampled, though unrecorded immune exposures were likely. The sample belongs to a study of cytomegalovirus exposure and HLA in healthy donors. Points from the study as a whole: Researchers reported in a later analysis that common viral pathogens appeared linked to several top clusters.

With 60 Vbeta and 13 Jbeta primers, the PCR was carried out. As processed by the authors: Unique TCR beta chains totaled about 73 million in a later count, with roughly 12 million of them shared. TCRdb's table, derived via immunoSEQ multiplex PCR, lists solely in-frame clones and lacks some. For V, J and clone size, that table is used; D and trimming come from the DNA. The table has tens of thousands of clones, around 80% seen once. The CDR3 is 15 amino acids. Germline CDR1 reads SGDLS; CDR2 reads YYNGEE. Trimming left V 0 bases short and J 7 bases short, with 17 bases between. This TCR was recovered from a man aged 40-50 years in good health and CMV-seronegative. The sequencing sample was made of PBMCs. The chain joins TRBV9 to TRBJ2-7, with D possibly TRBD1 on 6 matching bases. DNA for the CDR3: TGTGCCAGCAGCGTAGATTTGACAGGTGGTAGGGAGCAGTACTTC. It encodes CASSVDLTGGREQYF.